This TCR beta chain appears in the sequencing data of a study of T cells in localized non-small cell lung cancer. Sequenced by immunoSEQ multiplex PCR; TCRdb stores in-frame clones only, minus some. The sample lists 2,000 or so clones; 25% to 35% were seen once. Overall study findings and caveats: Sequencing, confined to only one tumor region, leaves heterogeneity possible. Adjacent lung held a median roughly 50 of the top 100 tumor clones. It was uninvolved adjacent lung that showed the highest T cell clonality, exceeding tumor.

From germline, CDR1 is ENHRY and CDR2 SYGVKD. V was trimmed by 3 bases and J by 4 bases, leaving 12 bases between them. The CDR3 spans 15 residues. Concerning this clone: Its antigen is not known.

The genes are TRBV10-3 and TRBJ1-4, with no clear D. The sequencing used lung tumor tissue, collected before any cancer treatment. The TCR originated in a male donor aged 60 or over with stage III lung adenocarcinoma. The CDR3 DNA sequence: TGTGCCATCAGTGACGCGGGCAGCTTTAATGAAAAACTGTTTTTT. Translation: CAISDAGSFNEKLFF.